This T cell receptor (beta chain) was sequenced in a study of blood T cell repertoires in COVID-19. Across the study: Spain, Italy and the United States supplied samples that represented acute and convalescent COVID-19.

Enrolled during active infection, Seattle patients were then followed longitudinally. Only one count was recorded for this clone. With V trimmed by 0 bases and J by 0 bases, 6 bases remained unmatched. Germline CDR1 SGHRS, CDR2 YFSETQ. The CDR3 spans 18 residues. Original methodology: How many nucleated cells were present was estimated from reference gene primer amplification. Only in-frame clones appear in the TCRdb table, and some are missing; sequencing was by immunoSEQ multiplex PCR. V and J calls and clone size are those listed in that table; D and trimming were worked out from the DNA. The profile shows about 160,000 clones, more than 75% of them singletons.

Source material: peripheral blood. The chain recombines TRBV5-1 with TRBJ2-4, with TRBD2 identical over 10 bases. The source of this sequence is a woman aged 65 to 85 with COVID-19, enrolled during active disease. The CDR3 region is CASSLVAGGTVAKNIQYF. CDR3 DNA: TGCGCCAGCAGCTTGGTAGCGGGGGGTACCGTAGCCAAAAACATTCAGTACTTC.